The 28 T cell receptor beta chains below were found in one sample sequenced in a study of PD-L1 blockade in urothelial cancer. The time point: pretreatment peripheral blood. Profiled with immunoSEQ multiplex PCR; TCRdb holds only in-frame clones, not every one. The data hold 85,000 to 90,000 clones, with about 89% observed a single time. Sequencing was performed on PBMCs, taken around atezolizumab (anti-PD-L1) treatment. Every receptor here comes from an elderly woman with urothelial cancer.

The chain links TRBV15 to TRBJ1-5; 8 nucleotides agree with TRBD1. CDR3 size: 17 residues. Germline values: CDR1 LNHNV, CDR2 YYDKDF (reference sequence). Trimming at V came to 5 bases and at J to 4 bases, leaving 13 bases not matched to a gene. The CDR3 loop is CATSPHRTGTVNQPQHF. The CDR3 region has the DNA TGTGCCACCAGCCCTCATAGGACAGGGACTGTTAATCAGCCCCAGCATTTT.

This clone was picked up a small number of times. Here the CDR3 DNA reads TGTGCCAGCAGCTCAGCGTTCGTAGCCACTGAAGCTTTCTTT. Protein: CASSSAFVATEAFF. The V gene is TRBV11-2, the J gene TRBJ1-1; D gene uncertain. The CDR3 covers 14 residues. Between the trimmed V and J ends, which lost 4 bases and 4 bases, there was a span of 13 bases. Germline V gives CDR1 SGHAT, CDR2 FQNNGV.

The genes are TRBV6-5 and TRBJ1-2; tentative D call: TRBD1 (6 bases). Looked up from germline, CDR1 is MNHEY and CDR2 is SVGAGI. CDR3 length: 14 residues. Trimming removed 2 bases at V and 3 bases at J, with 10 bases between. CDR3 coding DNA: TGTGCCAGCAGTTACCAAACAGGGTACTATGGCTACACCTTC. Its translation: CASSYQTGYYGYTF.

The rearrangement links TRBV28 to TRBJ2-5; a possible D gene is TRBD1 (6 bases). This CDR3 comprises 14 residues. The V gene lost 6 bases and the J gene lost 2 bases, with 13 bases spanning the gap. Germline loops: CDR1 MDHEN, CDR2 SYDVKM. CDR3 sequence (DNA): TGTGCCAGCAGAAAACAGGGCACACAAGAGACCCAGTACTTC. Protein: CASRKQGTQETQYF.

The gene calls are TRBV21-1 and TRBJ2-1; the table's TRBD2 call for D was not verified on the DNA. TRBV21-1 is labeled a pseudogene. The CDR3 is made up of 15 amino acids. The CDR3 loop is CASSKGGWIDQRQFF. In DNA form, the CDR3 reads TGTGCCAGCAGCAAAGGCGGTTGGATCGACCAGCGGCAGTTCTTC.

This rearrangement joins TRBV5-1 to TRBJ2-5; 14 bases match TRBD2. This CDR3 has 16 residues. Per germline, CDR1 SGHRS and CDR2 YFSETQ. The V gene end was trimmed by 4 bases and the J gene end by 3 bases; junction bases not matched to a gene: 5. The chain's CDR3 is CASSLGLAGGEETQYF. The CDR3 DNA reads TGCGCCAGCAGCCTAGGACTAGCGGGAGGTGAAGAGACCCAGTACTTC.

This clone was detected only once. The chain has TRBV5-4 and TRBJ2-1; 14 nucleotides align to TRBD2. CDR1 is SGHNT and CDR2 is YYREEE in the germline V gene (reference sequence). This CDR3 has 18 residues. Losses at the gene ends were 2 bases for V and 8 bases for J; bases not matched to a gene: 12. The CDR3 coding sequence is TGTGCCAGCAGCTTACTAAAAGCGGGACTAGCGGGAGCGGATGAGCAGTTCTTC. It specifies CASSLLKAGLAGADEQFF.

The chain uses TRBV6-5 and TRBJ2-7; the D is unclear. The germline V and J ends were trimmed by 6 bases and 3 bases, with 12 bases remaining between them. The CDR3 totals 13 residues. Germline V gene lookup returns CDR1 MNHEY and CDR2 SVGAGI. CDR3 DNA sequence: TGTGCCAGCAGCCTAGGCGGCCTCTACGAGCAGTACTTC. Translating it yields CASSLGGLYEQYF.

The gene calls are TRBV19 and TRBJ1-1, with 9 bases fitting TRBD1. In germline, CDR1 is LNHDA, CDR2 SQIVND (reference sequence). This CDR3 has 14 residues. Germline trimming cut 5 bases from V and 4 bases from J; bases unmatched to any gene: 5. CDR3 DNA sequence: TGTGCCAGTAGTCCGGTGGACAGGGGCACTGAAGCTTTCTTT. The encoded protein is CASSPVDRGTEAFF.

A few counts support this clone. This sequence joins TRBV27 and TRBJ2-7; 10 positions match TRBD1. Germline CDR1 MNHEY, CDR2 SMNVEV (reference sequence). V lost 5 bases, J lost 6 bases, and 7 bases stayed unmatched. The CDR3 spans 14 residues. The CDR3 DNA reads TGTGCCAGCAGTGCCGCCCGGGACAGGGGCGAGCAGTACTTC. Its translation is CASSAARDRGEQYF.

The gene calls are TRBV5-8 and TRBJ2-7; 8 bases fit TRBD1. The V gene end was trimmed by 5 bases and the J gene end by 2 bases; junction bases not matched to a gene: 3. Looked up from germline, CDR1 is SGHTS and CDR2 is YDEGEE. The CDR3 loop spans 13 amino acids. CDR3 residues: CASRRTGTYEQYF. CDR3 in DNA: TGTGCCAGCAGGAGGACAGGGACCTACGAGCAGTACTTC.

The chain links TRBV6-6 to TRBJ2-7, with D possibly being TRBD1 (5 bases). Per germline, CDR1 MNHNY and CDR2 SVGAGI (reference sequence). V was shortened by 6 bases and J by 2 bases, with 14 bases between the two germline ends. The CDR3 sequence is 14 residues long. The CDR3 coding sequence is TGTGCCAGCAGGACCAGCGACAGAGCCTACGAGCAGTACTTC. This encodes CASRTSDRAYEQYF.

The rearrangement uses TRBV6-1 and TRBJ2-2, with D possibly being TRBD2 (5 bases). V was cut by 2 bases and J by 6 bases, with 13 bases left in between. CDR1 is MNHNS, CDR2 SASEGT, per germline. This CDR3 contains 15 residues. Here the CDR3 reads CASSEKSLLAGELFF. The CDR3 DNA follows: TGTGCCAGCAGTGAAAAATCCCTACTAGCCGGGGAGCTGTTTTTT.

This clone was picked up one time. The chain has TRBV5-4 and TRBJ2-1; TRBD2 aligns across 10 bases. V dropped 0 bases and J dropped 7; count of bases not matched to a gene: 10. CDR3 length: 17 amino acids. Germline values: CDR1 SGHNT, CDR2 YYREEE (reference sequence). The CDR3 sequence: CASSLASVAGGSNEQFF. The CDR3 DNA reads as TGTGCCAGCAGCTTGGCCTCCGTAGCGGGAGGTTCGAATGAGCAGTTCTTC.

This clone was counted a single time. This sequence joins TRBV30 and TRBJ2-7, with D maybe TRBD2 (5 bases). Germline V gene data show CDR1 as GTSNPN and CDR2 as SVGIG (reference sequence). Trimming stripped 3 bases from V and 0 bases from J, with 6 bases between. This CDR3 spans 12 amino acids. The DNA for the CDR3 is TGTGCCTGGAGGGGGAGCTCCTACGAGCAGTACTTC. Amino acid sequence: CAWRGSSYEQYF.

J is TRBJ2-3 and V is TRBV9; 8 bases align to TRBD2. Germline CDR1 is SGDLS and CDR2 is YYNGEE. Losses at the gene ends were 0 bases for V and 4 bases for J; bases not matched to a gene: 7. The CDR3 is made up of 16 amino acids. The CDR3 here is CASSVAGGPSADTQYF. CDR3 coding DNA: TGTGCCAGCAGCGTAGCGGGAGGGCCCTCGGCAGATACGCAGTATTTT.

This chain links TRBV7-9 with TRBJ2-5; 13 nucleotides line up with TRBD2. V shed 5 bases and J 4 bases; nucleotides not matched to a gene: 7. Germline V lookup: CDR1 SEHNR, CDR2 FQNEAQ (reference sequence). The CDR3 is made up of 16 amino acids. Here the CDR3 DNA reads TGTGCCAGCAGCCTGGGACTAGCGGGACAGGGAGAGACCCAGTACTTC. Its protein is CASSLGLAGQGETQYF.

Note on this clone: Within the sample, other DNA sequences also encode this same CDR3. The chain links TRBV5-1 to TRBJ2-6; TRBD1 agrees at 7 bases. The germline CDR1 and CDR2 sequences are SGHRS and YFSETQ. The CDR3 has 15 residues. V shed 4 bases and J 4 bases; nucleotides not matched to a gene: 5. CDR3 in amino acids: CASSEGGSGANVLTF. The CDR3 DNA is TGCGCCAGCAGCGAAGGGGGCTCAGGGGCCAACGTCCTGACTTTC.

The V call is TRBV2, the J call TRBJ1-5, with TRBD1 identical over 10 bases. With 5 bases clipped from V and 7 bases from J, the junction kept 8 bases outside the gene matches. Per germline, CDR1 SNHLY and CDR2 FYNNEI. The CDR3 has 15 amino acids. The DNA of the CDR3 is TGTGCCAGCAGTACCCGGGACAGGGGAAGGCAGCCCCAGCATTTT. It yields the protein CASSTRDRGRQPQHF.

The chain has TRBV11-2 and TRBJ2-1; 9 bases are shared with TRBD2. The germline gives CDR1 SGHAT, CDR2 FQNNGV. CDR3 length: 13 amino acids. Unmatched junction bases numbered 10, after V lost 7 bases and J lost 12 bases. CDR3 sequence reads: CASTPRGREGQFF. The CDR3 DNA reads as TGTGCCAGCACCCCTCGGGGGCGGGAGGGGCAGTTCTTC.

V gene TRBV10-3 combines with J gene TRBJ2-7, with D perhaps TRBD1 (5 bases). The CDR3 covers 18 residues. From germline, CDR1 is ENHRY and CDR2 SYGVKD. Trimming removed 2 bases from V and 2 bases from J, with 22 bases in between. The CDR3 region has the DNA TGTGCCATCAGTGAGCCTGGACCTCCGACCAAGGGGCCCTACGAGCAGTACTTC. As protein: CAISEPGPPTKGPYEQYF.

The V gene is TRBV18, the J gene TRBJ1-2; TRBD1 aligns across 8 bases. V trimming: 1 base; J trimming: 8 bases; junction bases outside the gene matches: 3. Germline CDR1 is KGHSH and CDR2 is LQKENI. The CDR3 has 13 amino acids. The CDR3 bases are TGTGCCAGCTCACCACTGACAGGGGAAGGCTACACCTTC. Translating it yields CASSPLTGEGYTF.

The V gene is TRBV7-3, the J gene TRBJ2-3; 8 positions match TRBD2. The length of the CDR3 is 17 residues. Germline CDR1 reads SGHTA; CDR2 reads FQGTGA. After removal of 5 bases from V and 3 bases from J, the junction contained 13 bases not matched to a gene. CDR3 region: CASSPNLRGRSTDTQYF. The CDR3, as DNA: TGTGCCAGCAGCCCCAACCTGCGCGGGAGGAGTACAGATACGCAGTATTTT.

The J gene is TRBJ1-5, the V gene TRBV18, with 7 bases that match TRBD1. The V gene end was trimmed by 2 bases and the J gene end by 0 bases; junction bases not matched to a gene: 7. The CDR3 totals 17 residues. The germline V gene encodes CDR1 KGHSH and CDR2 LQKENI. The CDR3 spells CASSPRTGITSNQPQHF. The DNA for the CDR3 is TGTGCCAGCTCACCAAGGACAGGCATAACTAGCAATCAGCCCCAGCATTTT. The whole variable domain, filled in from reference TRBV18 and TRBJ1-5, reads NAGVMQNPRHLVRRRGQEARLRCSPMKGHSHVYWYRQLPEEGLKFMVYLQKENIIDESGMPKERFSAEFPKEGPSILRIQQVVRGDSAAYFCASSPRTGITSNQPQHFGDGTRLSIL.

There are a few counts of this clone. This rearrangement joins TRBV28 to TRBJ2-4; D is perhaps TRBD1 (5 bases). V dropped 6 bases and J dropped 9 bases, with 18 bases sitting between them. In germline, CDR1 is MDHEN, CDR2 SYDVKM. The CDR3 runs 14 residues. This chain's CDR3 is CASSPKGLAIIQYF. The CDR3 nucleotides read TGTGCCAGCAGCCCAAAGGGGTTGGCAATCATTCAGTACTTC.

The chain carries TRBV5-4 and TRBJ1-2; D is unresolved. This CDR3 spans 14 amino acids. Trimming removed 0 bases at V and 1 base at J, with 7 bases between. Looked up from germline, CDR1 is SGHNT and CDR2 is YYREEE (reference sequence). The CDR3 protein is CASSLVGGNYGYTF. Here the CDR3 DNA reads TGTGCCAGCAGCTTGGTGGGAGGTAACTATGGCTACACCTTC.

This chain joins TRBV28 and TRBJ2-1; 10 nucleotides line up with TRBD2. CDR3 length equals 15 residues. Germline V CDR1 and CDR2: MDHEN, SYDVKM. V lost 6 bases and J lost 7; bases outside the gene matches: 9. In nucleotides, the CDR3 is TGTGCCAGCAGGCTTCCCGGGACTAGCGCAAATGAGCAGTTCTTC. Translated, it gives CASRLPGTSANEQFF. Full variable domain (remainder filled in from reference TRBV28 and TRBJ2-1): DVKVTQSSRYLVKRTGEKVFLECVQDMDHENMFWYRQDPGLGLRLIYFSYDVKMKEKGDIPEGYSVSREKKERFSLILESASTNQTSMYLCASRLPGTSANEQFFGPGTRLTVL.

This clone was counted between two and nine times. The CDR3 spells CASGTSGMIYNEQFF. DNA for the CDR3: TGTGCCAGTGGGACTAGCGGGATGATCTACAATGAGCAGTTCTTC. The rearrangement joins TRBV19 to TRBJ2-1, with 13 nucleotides matching TRBD2. The CDR3 is made up of 15 amino acids. Germline V lookup: CDR1 LNHDA, CDR2 SQIVND (reference sequence). J was trimmed by 3 bases and V by 8 bases; bases with no gene match: 4.